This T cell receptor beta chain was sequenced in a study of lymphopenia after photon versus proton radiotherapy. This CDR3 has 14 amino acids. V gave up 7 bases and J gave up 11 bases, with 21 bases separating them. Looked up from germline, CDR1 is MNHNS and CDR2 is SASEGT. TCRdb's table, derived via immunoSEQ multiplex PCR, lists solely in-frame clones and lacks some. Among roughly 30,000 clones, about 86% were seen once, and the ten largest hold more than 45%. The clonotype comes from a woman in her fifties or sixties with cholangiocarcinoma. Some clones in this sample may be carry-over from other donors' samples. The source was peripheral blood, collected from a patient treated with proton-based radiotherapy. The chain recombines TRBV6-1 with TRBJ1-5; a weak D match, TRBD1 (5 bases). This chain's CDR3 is CASTEGRRAGAQHF. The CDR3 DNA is TGTGCCAGCACGGAGGGAAGGAGGGCGGGGGCCCAGCATTTT.